This entry is about one TCR beta chain. This sample stems from a study of blood T cell repertoires in COVID-19. Study-wide context: From the United States, Italy and Spain came samples of acute and convalescent COVID-19. The analysed material was cDNA or gDNA that came from T cells, B-cell-depleted T cells, or PBMCs.

The CDR3 spans 13 residues. CDR1 SEHNR and CDR2 FQNEAQ come from the germline V gene (reference sequence). The V end was cut by 3 bases, the J end by 5 bases, with 10 bases between. As processed by the authors: Estimated nucleated cell counts came from reference gene primer amplification. The assay was immunoSEQ multiplex PCR, and TCRdb's table has in-frame clones only and misses some. The V and J calls and the clone size are those of that table, but D and trimming were determined from the DNA. The sample contains 150,000 to 200,000 clones, around 90% of which appear only once. The TCR comes from a man between 35 and 55 years old with acute or convalescent COVID-19. The chain joins TRBV7-9 to TRBJ1-1; D remains ambiguous. The sample was peripheral blood. In nucleotides, the CDR3 is TGTGCCAGCAGCTTTAGTCCGGGGACTGAAGCTTTCTTT. Protein sequence: CASSFSPGTEAFF.